The 30 T cell receptor beta chains listed next were all sequenced from one sample in a study of blood T cells in healthy people across ages. Alongside a J-beta primer mix, a sample-barcoded 5' primer served in a second PCR lasting roughly 7 to 11 cycles. In TCRdb, the 5' RACE reads were re-called with MiXCR into one record per CDR3 protein. The sample holds roughly 900,000 distinct CDR3 sequences, roughly 26% seen once. The sample consisted of blood. These receptor sequences come from a woman of 80 years or more in good health.

This clonotype was detected a few times. This chain links TRBV10-3 with TRBJ1-4, with D perhaps TRBD1 (5 bases). The CDR3 spans 12 residues. In germline, CDR1 is ENHRY, CDR2 SYGVKD. Trimming shortened V by 4 bases and J by 15 bases, and 15 bases separated the two germline ends. CDR3 region: CAISVRGVSLFF. CDR3 sequence (DNA): TGTGCCATCAGTGTTAGGGGCGTCAGTTTGTTTTTT.

Many counts were recorded for this clonotype. The chain is built from TRBV3-1 and TRBJ2-3; 14 bases agree with TRBD2. V shed 4 bases, J shed 2 bases, and the junction held 5 bases outside the gene matches. CDR1 and CDR2 (germline): LGHDT, YNNKEL (reference sequence). The CDR3 extends over 17 amino acids. The CDR3: CASSPGLAGGLTDTQYF. For the CDR3, the DNA is TGTGCCAGCAGCCCCGGACTAGCGGGGGGACTCACAGATACGCAGTATTTT.

This clonotype was found many times. The chain links TRBV7-2 to TRBJ2-5; possibly TRBD2 for D (7 bases). Germline CDR1 SGHTA, CDR2 FQGNSA. V lost 5 bases and J lost 1, with 17 bases in between. The CDR3 is 16 residues long. CDR3: CASSLGWRGRQETQYF. CDR3 in DNA: TGTGCCAGCAGCCTGGGGTGGCGGGGGCGCCAAGAGACCCAGTACTTC.

This clonotype occurred many times. V and J are TRBV27 and TRBJ2-1; D is perhaps TRBD2 (6 bases). Germline V gene data show CDR1 as MNHEY and CDR2 as SMNVEV (reference sequence). V shed 6 bases and J shed 6 bases, with 18 bases lying between them. The CDR3 has 15 residues. The CDR3 protein is CASSPGGFLRNEQFF. The DNA for the CDR3 is TGTGCCAGCAGCCCCGGAGGGTTTCTACGCAATGAGCAGTTCTTC.

Regarding this clonotype: The junction and the germline gene differ at one end; a read error may be behind it. In DNA form, the CDR3 reads TGCAGTGCTAGAGGAGGGACAGGGGGTTCACCCCTCTACTTT. It specifies CSARGGTGGSPLYF. The chain carries TRBV20-1 and TRBJ1-6; the match to TRBD1 covers 11 bases. CDR1 is DFQATT, CDR2 SNEGSKA, per germline (reference sequence). CDR3 length: 14 residues.

This clonotype was seen ten or more times. The chain couples TRBV7-2 to TRBJ2-7, with D perhaps given as TRBD1 or TRBD2 (6 bases each). This CDR3 spans 16 amino acids. Germline V gene data show CDR1 as SGHTA and CDR2 as FQGNSA. V was clipped by 1 base and J by 0 bases, with 13 bases between them. This CDR3 reads CASSLGGGTNSYEQYF. In DNA, the CDR3 is TGTGCCAGCAGCTTAGGAGGGGGGACCAACTCCTACGAGCAGTACTTC.

The rearrangement links TRBV12-3 or TRBV12-4 to TRBJ2-3; 10 bases fit TRBD2. Unmatched junction bases numbered 2, after V lost 6 bases and J lost 8 bases. The CDR3 is 12 amino acids. The DNA of the CDR3 is TGTGCCAGCAGCTGGACTAGCGGTACGCAGTATTTT. The encoded protein is CASSWTSGTQYF.

The rearrangement links TRBV2 to TRBJ1-5; D is possibly TRBD1 (5 bases). Germline lookup yields CDR1 SNHLY and CDR2 FYNNEI. Trimming removed 1 base at V and 6 bases at J, with 10 bases between. This CDR3 is 14 amino acids long. This CDR3 reads CASSEVGVSQPQHF. The CDR3 region has the DNA TGTGCCAGCAGTGAAGTGGGGGTCAGTCAGCCCCAGCATTTT.

As concerns this clonotype: The junction departs from germline at one end; a sequencing error may be responsible. The chain recombines TRBV29-1 with TRBJ2-2; TRBD2 matches 9 bases. Per the germline V gene, CDR1 is SQVTM and CDR2 is ANQGSEA. The CDR3 covers 15 residues. CDR3 amino acids: CASGGRVANTGELFF. CDR3 coding DNA: TGTGCGAGCGGGGGGCGCGTCGCGAACACCGGGGAGCTGTTTTTT.

The table lists this clonotype with many counts. V and J are TRBV11-2 and TRBJ1-2, with TRBD1 matching over 8 bases. V shed 0 bases and J 4 bases; nucleotides not matched to a gene: 4. Germline V gene sequence: CDR1 SGHAT, CDR2 FQNNGV. This CDR3 is built from 15 residues. CDR3 amino acids: CASSLDGQGGYGYTF. The CDR3 DNA reads as TGTGCCAGCAGCTTAGATGGACAGGGCGGCTATGGCTACACCTTC.

This clonotype was seen repeatedly, ten times or more. This chain uses TRBV12-3 or TRBV12-4 with TRBJ1-5, with D unresolved. With 3 bases removed from V and 0 bases from J, the gap between germline ends came to 9 bases. The CDR3 is 15 amino acids. CDR3 bases: TGTGCCAGCAGTTTTGGGCAGATTAGCAATCAGCCCCAGCATTTT. It codes for CASSFGQISNQPQHF.

This clonotype was seen a handful of times. This rearrangement joins TRBV4-2 to TRBJ1-1; 7 positions agree with TRBD1. Germline CDR1 is LGHNA and CDR2 is YNFKEQ. The J segment lost 5 bases and the V segment lost 4 bases, leaving 7 bases of the junction unmatched. CDR3 length equals 14 residues. The CDR3 DNA sequence: TGTGCCAGCAGCCGAAGACAGGGCCGGACTGAAGCTTTCTTT. It encodes CASSRRQGRTEAFF.

The V call is TRBV27, the J call TRBJ2-3; no definite D call. V lost 6 bases to trimming and J lost 1 base, with 8 bases between them. Germline CDR1 and CDR2: MNHEY and SMNVEV (reference sequence). The length of the CDR3 is 13 residues. The CDR3 loop reads CASRTEGTDTQYF. Written as DNA, the CDR3 is TGTGCCAGCAGAACCGAGGGCACAGATACGCAGTATTTT.

This clonotype was recorded only once. A read error may account for a junction end that differs from germline. This chain links TRBV5-4 with TRBJ2-6, with TRBD2 matching over 8 bases. CDR1 and CDR2 from the germline V gene are SGHNT and YYREEE (reference sequence). The CDR3 has 19 amino acids. CDR3 DNA sequence: TGTGCCAGCAGCTTCAGCAGCGGGGGCTGGCTCTCTGAGGCCAACGTCCTGACTTTC. Protein product: CASSFSSGGWLSEANVLTF.

This clonotype was seen only a few times. V is TRBV12-3 or TRBV12-4 and J is TRBJ2-3; tentative D call: TRBD1 (7 bases). The V and J ends lost 7 bases and 4 bases respectively, with 18 bases between them. The CDR3 consists of 15 residues. Written as DNA, the CDR3 is TGTGCCAGCACCCAGGGGGGAGTGCGCGCAGATACGCAGTATTTT. This encodes CASTQGGVRADTQYF.

This clonotype has a count of ten or more. In DNA form, the CDR3 reads TGTGCCAGCAGTCAGTTGGGGGGGCGAAACAATGAGCAGTTCTTC. This gives the protein CASSQLGGRNNEQFF. This chain links TRBV5-5 with TRBJ2-1; a possible D gene is TRBD2 (7 bases). V shed 5 bases and J shed 5 bases, with 17 bases lying between them. There are 15 residues in the CDR3. Germline V gene data show CDR1 as SGHKS and CDR2 as YYEKEE (reference sequence).

The chain has TRBV28 and TRBJ2-7; D possibly corresponds to TRBD1 (5 bases). With 7 bases removed from V and 5 bases from J, the gap between germline ends came to 18 bases. Per germline, CDR1 MDHEN and CDR2 SYDVKM. CDR3 size: 14 residues. The CDR3 is CASTPQGSINEQYF. The CDR3 nucleotides read TGTGCCAGCACCCCCCAGGGCAGCATAAACGAGCAGTACTTC.

This clonotype was seen more than once but under ten times. The chain carries TRBV6-5 and TRBJ2-5; possible D gene TRBD1, 6 bases. V was pared by 6 bases and J by 11 bases, with 28 bases between. CDR3 length: 16 amino acids. Per the germline V gene, CDR1 is MNHEY and CDR2 is SVGAGI. The CDR3 here is CASSRDTGTSSDEQYF. The CDR3 coding sequence is TGTGCCAGCAGCCGGGACACCGGAACCTCGTCGGATGAGCAGTACTTC.

A few counts support this clonotype. A read error is possible here, since a much larger clone lies one base away. The chain employs TRBV6-6 and TRBJ1-2, with D unresolved. CDR1 is MNHNY, CDR2 SVGAGI, per germline (reference sequence). The CDR3 contains 13 residues. The CDR3 nucleotides read TGTGCCAGCAGTCCAAAGTTGGACTATGGCCACACCTTC. Encoded protein: CASSPKLDYGHTF.

In this sample, this clonotype turned up many times. The chain employs TRBV6-6 and TRBJ1-2; TRBD1 matches at 10 bases. The CDR3 loop spans 16 amino acids. J lost 4 bases, V lost 5 bases, and 10 bases had no gene match. The germline gives CDR1 MNHNY, CDR2 SVGAGI (reference sequence). CDR3 nucleotides: TGTGCCAGCAGTCGAACCGGACAGGGGGAGATCTATGGCTACACCTTC. It encodes CASSRTGQGEIYGYTF.

On this clonotype itself: Just one base apart from a much larger clone, this may be a read error. This chain uses TRBV28 with TRBJ2-5; the match to TRBD1 covers 8 bases. Matching the DNA end better, TRBJ2-7 makes the J call doubtful. CDR1 is MDHEN, CDR2 SYDVKM, per germline. The CDR3 consists of 15 residues. In DNA, the CDR3 is TGTGCCAGCAGTTCCTCGGGCGGCAGGGGGCTCGAGCAGTACTTC. Translating it yields CASSSSGGRGLEQYF.

This clonotype was found many times. The genes are TRBV7-9 and TRBJ2-5, with TRBD2 matching over 7 bases. The CDR3 loop spans 15 amino acids. Trimming removed 2 bases from V and 2 bases from J; junction bases left unmatched: 5. Germline V gene sequence: CDR1 SEHNR, CDR2 FQNEAQ (reference sequence). For the CDR3, the DNA is TGTGCCAGCAGCTTACCCGGGGGGAAACAAGAGACCCAGTACTTC. This gives the protein CASSLPGGKQETQYF.

This clonotype has a count of ten or more. The rearrangement links TRBV20-1 to TRBJ2-3; 7 nucleotides align to TRBD2. The J segment lost 1 base and the V segment lost 8 bases, leaving 3 bases of the junction unmatched. CDR3 length equals 12 residues. Looked up from germline, CDR1 is DFQATT and CDR2 is SNEGSKA (reference sequence). CDR3 sequence: CSLSGGTDTQYF. CDR3 in DNA: TGCAGTCTAAGCGGGGGCACAGATACGCAGTATTTT.

This clonotype was picked up many times. The chain carries TRBV29-1 and TRBJ2-1; D is unclear. With 7 bases removed from V and 7 bases from J, the gap between germline ends came to 14 bases. Germline-derived CDR1 and CDR2 are SQVTM and ANQGSEA. This CDR3 has 12 amino acids. DNA for the CDR3: TGCAGCGGCAACCGCGTCTCTAATGAGCAGTTCTTC. It codes for CSGNRVSNEQFF.

For this clonotype: A much larger clone differs by one base, so this may be a read error. CDR3 sequence reads: CASSPLNNEQYF. The CDR3 DNA sequence: TGTGCCAGCAGCCCGCTGAACAATGAGCAGTACTTC. The chain uses TRBV6-5 and TRBJ2-7; D gene uncertain. The CDR3 is 12 residues long. Trimming removed 6 bases at V and 7 bases at J, with 13 bases between. Germline CDR1 MNHEY, CDR2 SVGAGI.

This clonotype was counted at least ten times. The chain combines TRBV12-3 or TRBV12-4 with TRBJ2-7; no clear D gene. The CDR3 runs to 14 residues. With 3 bases removed from V and 5 bases from J, the gap between germline ends came to 14 bases. This CDR3 reads CASSFPQGPHEQYF. The CDR3 region has the DNA TGTGCCAGCAGTTTCCCACAAGGCCCCCACGAGCAGTACTTC.

Turning to this clonotype: A much larger clone differs by one base, so this may be a read error. This chain links TRBV5-1 with TRBJ2-3; 7 bases line up with TRBD1. Per germline, CDR1 SGHRS and CDR2 YFSETQ. The CDR3 is 13 amino acids. This chain's CDR3 is CANSSYRGDTQYF. The DNA for the CDR3 is TGCGCCAACAGCTCATACAGGGGAGATACGCAGTATTTT.

This clonotype was detected ten times or more. The V call is TRBV18, the J call TRBJ2-3; a possible D gene is TRBD1 (5 bases). Trimming took off 8 bases at V and 1 base at J, with 10 bases between the two ends. CDR1 and CDR2 from the germline V gene are KGHSH and LQKENI. This CDR3 is built from 13 residues. CDR3 residues: CASQTGGTDTQYF. The CDR3 bases are TGTGCCAGCCAAACAGGAGGCACAGATACGCAGTATTTT. The full variable domain, in which reference TRBV18 and TRBJ2-3 provide the parts outside the CDR3, is NAGVMQNPRHLVRRRGQEARLRCSPMKGHSHVYWYRQLPEEGLKFMVYLQKENIIDESGMPKERFSAEFPKEGPSILRIQQVVRGDSAAYFCASQTGGTDTQYFGPGTRLTVL.

In its sample, this clonotype was seen many times. The V call is TRBV6-2 or TRBV6-3, the J call TRBJ2-6, with 9 positions matching TRBD1. The germline V gene encodes CDR1 MNHEY and CDR2 SVGEGT. The CDR3 sequence is 19 residues long. V dropped 0 bases and J dropped 4; count of bases not matched to a gene: 10. Written as DNA, the CDR3 is TGTGCCAGCAGTTACTCGGGGACAGGGCGCCCCGTGGGGGCCAACGTCCTGACTTTC. This sequence encodes CASSYSGTGRPVGANVLTF.

There are a few counts of this clonotype. The chain links TRBV9 to TRBJ1-1; D might be TRBD1 (6 bases). Germline V gene lookup returns CDR1 SGDLS and CDR2 YYNGEE. The V end lost 4 bases, the J end lost 2 bases, and 12 bases lay between the germline ends. CDR3 size: 14 residues. CDR3 coding DNA: TGTGCCAGCAGCAAAGGGGGAGTCAACACTGAAGCTTTCTTT. As protein: CASSKGGVNTEAFF. The entire variable domain, with the rest obtained from reference TRBV9 and TRBJ1-1, is as follows: DSGVTQTPKHLITATGQRVTLRCSPRSGDLSVYWYQQSLDQGLQFLIQYYNGEERAKGNILERFSAQQFPDLHSELNLSSLELGDSALYFCASSKGGVNTEAFFGQGTRLTVV.